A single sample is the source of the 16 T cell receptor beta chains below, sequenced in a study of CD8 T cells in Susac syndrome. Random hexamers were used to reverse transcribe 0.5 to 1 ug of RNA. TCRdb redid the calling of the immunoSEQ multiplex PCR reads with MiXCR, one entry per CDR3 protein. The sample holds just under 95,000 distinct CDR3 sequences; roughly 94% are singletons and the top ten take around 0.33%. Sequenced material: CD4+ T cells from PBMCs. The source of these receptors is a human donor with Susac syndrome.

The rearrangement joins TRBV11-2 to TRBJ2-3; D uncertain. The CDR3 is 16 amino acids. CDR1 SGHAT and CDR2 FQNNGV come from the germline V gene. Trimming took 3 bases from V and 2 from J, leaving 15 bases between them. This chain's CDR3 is CASSLVQTSFTDTQYF. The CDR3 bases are TGTGCCAGCAGCTTGGTTCAAACCTCTTTCACAGATACGCAGTATTTT.

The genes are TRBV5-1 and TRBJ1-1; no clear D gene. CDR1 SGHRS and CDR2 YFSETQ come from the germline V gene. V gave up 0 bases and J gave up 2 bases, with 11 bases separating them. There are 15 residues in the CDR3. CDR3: CASSLDQQSNTEAFF. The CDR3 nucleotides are TGCGCCAGCAGCTTGGATCAACAGTCCAACACTGAAGCTTTCTTT.

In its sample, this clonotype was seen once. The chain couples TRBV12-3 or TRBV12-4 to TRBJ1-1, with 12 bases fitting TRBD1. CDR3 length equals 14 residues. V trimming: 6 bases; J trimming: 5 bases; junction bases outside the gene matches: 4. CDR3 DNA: TGTGCCAGCAGGCGGGACAGGGGGCTAACTGAAGCTTTCTTT. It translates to CASRRDRGLTEAFF.

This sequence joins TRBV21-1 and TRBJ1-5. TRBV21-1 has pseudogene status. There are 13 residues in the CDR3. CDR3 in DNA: TGTGCCAGCAGCAAAGCGTGCGATCAGCCCCAGCATTTT. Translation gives CASSKACDQPQHF.

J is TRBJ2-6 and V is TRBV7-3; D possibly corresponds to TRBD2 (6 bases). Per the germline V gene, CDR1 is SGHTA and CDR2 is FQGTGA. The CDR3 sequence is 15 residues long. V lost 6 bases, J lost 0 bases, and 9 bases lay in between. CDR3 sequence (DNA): TGTGCCAGCAGGCGGGACGGCTCTGGGGCCAACGTCCTGACTTTC. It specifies CASRRDGSGANVLTF.

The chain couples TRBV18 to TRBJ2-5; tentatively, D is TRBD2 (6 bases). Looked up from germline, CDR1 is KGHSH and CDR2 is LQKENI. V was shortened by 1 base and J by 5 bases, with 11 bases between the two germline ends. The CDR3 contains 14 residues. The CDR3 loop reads CASSPREVTETQYF. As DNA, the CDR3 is TGTGCCAGCTCACCACGGGAGGTAACCGAGACCCAGTACTTC.

CDR3 nucleotides: TGTGCCAGCAGGACGGACGGGTCCTACGAGCAGTACTTC. Translation gives CASRTDGSYEQYF. V and J are TRBV12-3 or TRBV12-4 and TRBJ2-7; no clear D gene. CDR3 length: 13 amino acids. The V end was cut by 6 bases, the J end by 1 base, with 10 bases between.

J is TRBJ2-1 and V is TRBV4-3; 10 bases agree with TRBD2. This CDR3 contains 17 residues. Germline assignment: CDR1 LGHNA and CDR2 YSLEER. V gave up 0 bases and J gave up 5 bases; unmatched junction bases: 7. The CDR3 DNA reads TGCGCCAGCAGCCAAGATTCTCTACTAGCGGGGAACAATGAGCAGTTCTTC. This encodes CASSQDSLLAGNNEQFF.

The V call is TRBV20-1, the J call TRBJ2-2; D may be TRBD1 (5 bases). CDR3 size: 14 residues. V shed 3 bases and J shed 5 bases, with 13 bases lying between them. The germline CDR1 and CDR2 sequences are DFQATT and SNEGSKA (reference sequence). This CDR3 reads CSARTVRETGELFF. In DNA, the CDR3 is TGCAGTGCTAGGACCGTCAGGGAAACCGGGGAGCTGTTTTTT.

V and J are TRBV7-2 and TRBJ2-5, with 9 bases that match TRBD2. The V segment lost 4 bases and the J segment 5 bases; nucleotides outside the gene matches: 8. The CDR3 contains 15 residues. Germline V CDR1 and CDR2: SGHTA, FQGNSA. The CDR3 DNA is TGTGCCAGCAGCTCGGGCGGGGGGGCGCCCGAGACCCAGTACTTC. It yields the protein CASSSGGGAPETQYF.

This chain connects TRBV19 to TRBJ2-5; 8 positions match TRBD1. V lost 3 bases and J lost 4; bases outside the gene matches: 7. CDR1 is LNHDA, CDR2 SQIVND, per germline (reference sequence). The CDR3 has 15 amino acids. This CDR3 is CASSIEARGRETQYF. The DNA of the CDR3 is TGTGCCAGTAGTATTGAAGCCAGGGGGCGAGAGACCCAGTACTTC.

The CDR3 sequence is CASRQVLTGPYGYTF. The CDR3 nucleotides are TGTGCCAGCAGGCAGGTACTGACAGGGCCCTATGGCTACACCTTC. This chain links TRBV3-1 with TRBJ1-2, with 7 bases fitting TRBD1. CDR3 length equals 15 residues. CDR1 and CDR2 (germline): LGHDT, YNNKEL (reference sequence). V lost 6 bases, J lost 4 bases, and 11 bases stayed unmatched.

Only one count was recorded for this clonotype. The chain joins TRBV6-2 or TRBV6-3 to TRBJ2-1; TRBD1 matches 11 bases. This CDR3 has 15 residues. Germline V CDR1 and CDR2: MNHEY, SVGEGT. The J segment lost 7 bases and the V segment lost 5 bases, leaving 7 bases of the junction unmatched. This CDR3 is CASSRTGGEVNEQFF. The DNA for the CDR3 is TGTGCCAGCAGTCGGACAGGGGGCGAGGTGAATGAGCAGTTCTTC.

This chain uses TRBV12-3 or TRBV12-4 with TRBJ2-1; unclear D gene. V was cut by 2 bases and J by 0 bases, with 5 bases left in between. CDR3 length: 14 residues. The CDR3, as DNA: TGTGCCAGCAGTTTAAGGATCTCCTACAATGAGCAGTTCTTC. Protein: CASSLRISYNEQFF.

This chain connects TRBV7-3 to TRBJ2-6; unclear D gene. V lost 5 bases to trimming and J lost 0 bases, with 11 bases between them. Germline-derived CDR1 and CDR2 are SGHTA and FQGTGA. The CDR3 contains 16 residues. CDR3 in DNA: TGTGCCAGCAGCCCCAATGCCCCCTCTGGGGCCAACGTCCTGACTTTC. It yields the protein CASSPNAPSGANVLTF.

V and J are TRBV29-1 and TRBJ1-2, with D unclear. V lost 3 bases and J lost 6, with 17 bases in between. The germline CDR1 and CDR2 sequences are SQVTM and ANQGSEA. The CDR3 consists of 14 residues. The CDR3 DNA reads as TGCAGCGTTGAGAGCGAGATAGCTGGAAATGGCTACACCTTC. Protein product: CSVESEIAGNGYTF.